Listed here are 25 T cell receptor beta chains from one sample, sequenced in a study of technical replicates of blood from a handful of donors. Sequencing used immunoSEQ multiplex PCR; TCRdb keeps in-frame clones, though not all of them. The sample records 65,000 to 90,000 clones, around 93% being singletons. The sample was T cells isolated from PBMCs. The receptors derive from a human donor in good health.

CDR3: CASSFTQGTRNTIYF. CDR3 nucleotides: TGCGCCAGCAGCTTTACCCAGGGGACTAGAAACACCATATATTTT. The chain combines TRBV5-1 with TRBJ1-3; perhaps TRBD1 as D (6 bases). From germline, CDR1 is SGHRS and CDR2 YFSETQ. This CDR3 has 15 residues. Trimming took 2 bases from V and 5 from J, leaving 14 bases between them.

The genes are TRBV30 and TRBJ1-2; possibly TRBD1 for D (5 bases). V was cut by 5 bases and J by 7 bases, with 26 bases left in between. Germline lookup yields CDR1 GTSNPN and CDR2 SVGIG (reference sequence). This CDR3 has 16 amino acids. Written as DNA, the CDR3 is TGTGCCTGGGGGCAAGGGGCCTATGGCGGCAACAGTGGCTACACCTTC. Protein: CAWGQGAYGGNSGYTF.

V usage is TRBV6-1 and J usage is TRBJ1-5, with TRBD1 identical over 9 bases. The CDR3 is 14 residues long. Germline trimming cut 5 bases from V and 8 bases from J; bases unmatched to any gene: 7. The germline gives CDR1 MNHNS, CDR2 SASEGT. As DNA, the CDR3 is TGTGCCAGCAGTCAAGGGACAGGGTGGAAGCCCCAGCATTTT. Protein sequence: CASSQGTGWKPQHF.

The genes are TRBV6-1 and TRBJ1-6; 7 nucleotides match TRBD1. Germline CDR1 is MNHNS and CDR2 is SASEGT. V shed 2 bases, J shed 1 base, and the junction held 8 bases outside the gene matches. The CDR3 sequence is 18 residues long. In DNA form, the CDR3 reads TGTGCCAGCAGTGAACTCGACAGGGAGTATTCCTATAATTCACCCCTCCACTTT. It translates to CASSELDREYSYNSPLHF.

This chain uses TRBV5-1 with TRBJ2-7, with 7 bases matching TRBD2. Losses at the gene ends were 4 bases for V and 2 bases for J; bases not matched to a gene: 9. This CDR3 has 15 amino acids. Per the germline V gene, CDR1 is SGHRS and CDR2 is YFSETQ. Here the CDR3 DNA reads TGCGCCAGCAGCCACGTCAGCGGGAAGGCCTACGAGCAGTACTTC. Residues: CASSHVSGKAYEQYF.

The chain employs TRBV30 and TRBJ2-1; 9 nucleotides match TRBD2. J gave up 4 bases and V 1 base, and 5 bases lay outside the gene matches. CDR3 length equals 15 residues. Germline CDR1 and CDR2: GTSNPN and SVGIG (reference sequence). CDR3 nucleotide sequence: TGTGCCTGGAGTGCATTAGCGGGGGCATACAATGAGCAGTTCTTC. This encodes CAWSALAGAYNEQFF.

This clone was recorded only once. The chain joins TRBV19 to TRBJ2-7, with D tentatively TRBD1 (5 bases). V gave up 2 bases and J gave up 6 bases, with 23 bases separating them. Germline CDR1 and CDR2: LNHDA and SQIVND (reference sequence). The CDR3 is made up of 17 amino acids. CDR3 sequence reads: CASSINVASKKRGEQYF. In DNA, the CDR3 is TGTGCCAGTAGTATAAACGTTGCTTCAAAAAAAAGGGGCGAGCAGTACTTC.

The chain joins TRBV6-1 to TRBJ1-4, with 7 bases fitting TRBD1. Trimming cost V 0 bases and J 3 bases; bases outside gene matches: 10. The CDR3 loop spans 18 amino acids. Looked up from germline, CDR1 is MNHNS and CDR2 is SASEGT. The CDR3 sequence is CASSEALLLRGANEKLFF. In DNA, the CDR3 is TGTGCCAGCAGTGAAGCGCTTCTTCTCAGGGGGGCTAATGAAAAACTGTTTTTT.

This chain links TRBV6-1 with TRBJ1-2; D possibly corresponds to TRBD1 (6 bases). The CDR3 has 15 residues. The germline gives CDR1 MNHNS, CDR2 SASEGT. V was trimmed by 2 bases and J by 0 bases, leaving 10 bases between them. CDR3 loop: CASSEWTEPNYGYTF. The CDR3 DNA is TGTGCCAGCAGTGAATGGACAGAGCCTAACTATGGCTACACCTTC.

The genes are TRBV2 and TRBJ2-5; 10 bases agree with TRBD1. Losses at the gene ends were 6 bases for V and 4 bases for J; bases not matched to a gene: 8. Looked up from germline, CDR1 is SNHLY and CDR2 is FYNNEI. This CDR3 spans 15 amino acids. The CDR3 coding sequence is TGTGCCAGCAGGGGACAGGGGTTGGCCACAGAGACCCAGTACTTC. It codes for CASRGQGLATETQYF.

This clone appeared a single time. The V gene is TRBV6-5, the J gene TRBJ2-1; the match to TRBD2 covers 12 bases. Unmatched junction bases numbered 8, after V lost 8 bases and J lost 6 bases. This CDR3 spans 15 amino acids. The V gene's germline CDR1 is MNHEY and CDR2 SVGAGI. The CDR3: CASDPSGGASNEQFF. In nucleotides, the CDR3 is TGTGCCAGCGATCCTAGCGGGGGGGCCTCCAATGAGCAGTTCTTC.

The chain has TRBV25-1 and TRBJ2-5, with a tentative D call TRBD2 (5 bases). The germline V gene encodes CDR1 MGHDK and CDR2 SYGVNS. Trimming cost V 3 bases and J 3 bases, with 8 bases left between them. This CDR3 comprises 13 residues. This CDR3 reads CASSDGAEETQYF. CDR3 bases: TGTGCCAGCAGTGATGGAGCGGAAGAGACCCAGTACTTC.

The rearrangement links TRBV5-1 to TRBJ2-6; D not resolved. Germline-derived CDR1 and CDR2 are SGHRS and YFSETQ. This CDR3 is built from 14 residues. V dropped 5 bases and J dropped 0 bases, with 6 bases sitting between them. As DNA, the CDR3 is TGCGCCAGCAGAGACAACTCTGGGGCCAACGTCCTGACTTTC. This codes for CASRDNSGANVLTF.

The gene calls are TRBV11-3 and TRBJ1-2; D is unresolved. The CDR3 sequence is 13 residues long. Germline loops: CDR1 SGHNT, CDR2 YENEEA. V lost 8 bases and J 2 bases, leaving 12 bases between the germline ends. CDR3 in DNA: TGTGCCAGCCTTGGCCTGGCAAACTATGGCTACACCTTC. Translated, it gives CASLGLANYGYTF.

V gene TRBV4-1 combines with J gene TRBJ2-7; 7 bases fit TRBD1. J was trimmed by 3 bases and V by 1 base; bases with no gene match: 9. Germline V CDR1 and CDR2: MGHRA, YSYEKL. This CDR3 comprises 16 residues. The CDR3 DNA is TGCGCCAGCAGCCAAGGCGTGACAGGGAAAATCTACGAGCAGTACTTC. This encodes CASSQGVTGKIYEQYF.

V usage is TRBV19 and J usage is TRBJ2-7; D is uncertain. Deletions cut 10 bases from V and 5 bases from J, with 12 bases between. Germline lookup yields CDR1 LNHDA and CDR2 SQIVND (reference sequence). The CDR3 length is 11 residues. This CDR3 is CATGSTHEQYF. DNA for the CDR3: TGTGCCACCGGGTCAACTCACGAGCAGTACTTC.

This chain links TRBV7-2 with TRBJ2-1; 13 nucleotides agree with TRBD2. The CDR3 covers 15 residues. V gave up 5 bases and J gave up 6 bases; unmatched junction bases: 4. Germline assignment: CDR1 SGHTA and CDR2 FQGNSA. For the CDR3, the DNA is TGTGCCAGCAGCGGAGGACTAGCGGGAGTCAATGAGCAGTTCTTC. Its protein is CASSGGLAGVNEQFF.

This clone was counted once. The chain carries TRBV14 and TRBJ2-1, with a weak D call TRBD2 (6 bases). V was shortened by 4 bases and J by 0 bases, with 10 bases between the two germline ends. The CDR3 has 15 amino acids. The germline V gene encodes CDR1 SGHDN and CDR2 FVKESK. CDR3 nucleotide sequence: TGTGCCAGCAGCCGGTTGCGGGGCTCCTACAATGAGCAGTTCTTC. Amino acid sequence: CASSRLRGSYNEQFF.

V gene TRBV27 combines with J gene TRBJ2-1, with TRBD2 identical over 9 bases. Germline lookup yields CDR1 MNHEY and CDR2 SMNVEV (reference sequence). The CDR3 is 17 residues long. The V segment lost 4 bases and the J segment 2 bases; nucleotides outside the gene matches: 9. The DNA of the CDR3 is TGTGCCAGCAGTTATGGCGGGGGGGCCCCGACCTACAATGAGCAGTTCTTC. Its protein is CASSYGGGAPTYNEQFF.

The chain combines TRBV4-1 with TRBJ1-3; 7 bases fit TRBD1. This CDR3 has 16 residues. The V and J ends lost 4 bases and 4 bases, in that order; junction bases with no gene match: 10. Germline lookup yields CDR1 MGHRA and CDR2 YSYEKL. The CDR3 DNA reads TGCGCCAGCAGCCCAGCCGGGACAGAGTTCGGAAACACCATATATTTT. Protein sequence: CASSPAGTEFGNTIYF.

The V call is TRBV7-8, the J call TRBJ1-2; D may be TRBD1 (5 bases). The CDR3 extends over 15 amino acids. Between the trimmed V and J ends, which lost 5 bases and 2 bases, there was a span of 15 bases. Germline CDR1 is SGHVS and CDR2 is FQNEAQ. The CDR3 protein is CASSSLGRTNYGYTF. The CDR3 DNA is TGTGCCAGCAGCAGCCTTGGCAGGACAAACTATGGCTACACCTTC.

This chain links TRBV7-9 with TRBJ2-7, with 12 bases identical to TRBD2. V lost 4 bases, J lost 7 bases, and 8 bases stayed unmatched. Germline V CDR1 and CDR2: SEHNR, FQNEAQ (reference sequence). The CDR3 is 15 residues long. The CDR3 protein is CASSSRTSGTLEQYF. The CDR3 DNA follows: TGTGCCAGCAGCTCTCGGACTAGCGGGACTTTGGAGCAGTACTTC.

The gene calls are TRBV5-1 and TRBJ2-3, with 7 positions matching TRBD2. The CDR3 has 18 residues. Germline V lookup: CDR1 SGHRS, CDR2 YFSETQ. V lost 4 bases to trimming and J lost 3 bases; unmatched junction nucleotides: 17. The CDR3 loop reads CASSGGQRGPGMTDTQYF. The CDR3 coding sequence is TGCGCCAGCAGCGGTGGCCAGCGGGGCCCAGGGATGACAGATACGCAGTATTTT.

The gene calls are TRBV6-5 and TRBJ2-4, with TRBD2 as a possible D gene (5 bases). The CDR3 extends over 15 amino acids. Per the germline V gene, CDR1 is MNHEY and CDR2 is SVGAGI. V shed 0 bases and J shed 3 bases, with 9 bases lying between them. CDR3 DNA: TGTGCCAGCAGTTACTCTCGGACTTTCAAAAACATTCAGTACTTC. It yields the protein CASSYSRTFKNIQYF.

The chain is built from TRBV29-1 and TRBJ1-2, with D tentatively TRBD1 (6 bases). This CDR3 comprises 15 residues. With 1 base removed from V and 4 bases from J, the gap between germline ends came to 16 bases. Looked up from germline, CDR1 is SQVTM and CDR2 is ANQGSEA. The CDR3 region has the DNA TGCAGCGTTGAAGCAGGGGCCAACCCGTTCTATGGCTACACCTTC. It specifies CSVEAGANPFYGYTF.